This T cell receptor beta chain was identified during a study of blood T cells in healthy people across ages. Overall study results and limits: Higher diversity and more naive CD4+ cells were features of long-lived donors, compared to aged donors. Among T cells, TCR beta diversity per million cells dropped roughly linearly as age rose.

CDR1 MNHEY and CDR2 SVGAGI come from the germline V gene. CDR3 length equals 13 residues. Germline trimming cut 6 bases from V and 7 bases from J; bases unmatched to any gene: 4. Notes on this clonotype: What it binds is unknown.

Through a sample-barcoded 5' primer and a J-beta primer mix, a second PCR was run for roughly 6 to 12 cycles. MiXCR was run by TCRdb on the 5' RACE reads, yielding one entry per CDR3 protein. The table records some 320,000 distinct CDR3 sequences, around 29% of them present only once. Donors were healthy Caucasian individuals from Russia aged about 6 to 100. Every donor gave ten milliliters of peripheral blood. The source material was blood. The receptor was isolated from a woman aged 65 to 85 in good health. The chain employs TRBV6-5 and TRBJ2-4; 9 bases agree with TRBD1. CDR3: CASRTGGSNIQYF. DNA of the CDR3: TGTGCCAGCAGGACAGGGGGAAGTAACATTCAGTACTTC.